Listed here are 18 T cell receptor beta chains from one sample, sequenced in a study of T-cell memory formation after mild COVID-19. MiXCR, applied by TCRdb to the 5' RACE reads, yields one record per CDR3 protein. The table has a few hundred thousand distinct CDR3 sequences, roughly a quarter seen once. Sequencing used PBMCs or a T cell subset sorted from them (not recorded which). Every receptor here comes from an adult woman who had mild COVID-19 (a few samples of this study predate the infection). Cell type and time point are not known.

The sample holds a few counts of this clonotype. The rearrangement links TRBV12-3 or TRBV12-4 to TRBJ2-3, with a tentative D call TRBD2 (6 bases). The length of the CDR3 is 13 residues. Between the trimmed V and J ends, which lost 1 base and 6 bases, there was a span of 8 bases. The CDR3 spells CASSLGLEDTQYF. CDR3 nucleotide sequence: TGTGCCAGCAGTTTAGGACTAGAGGATACGCAGTATTTT.

The sample holds a few counts of this clonotype. The chain combines TRBV4-2 with TRBJ2-5; 10 bases are shared with TRBD2. Germline lookup yields CDR1 LGHNA and CDR2 YNFKEQ. This CDR3 comprises 17 residues. The J segment lost 5 bases and the V segment lost 1 base, leaving 10 bases of the junction unmatched. CDR3 sequence reads: CASSQGEASGSFETQYF. CDR3 nucleotides: TGTGCCAGCAGCCAAGGGGAAGCTAGCGGGAGTTTTGAGACCCAGTACTTC.

In DNA, the CDR3 is TGTGCCAGCAGCTCCCACAGTTCCGAAAAACTGTTTTTT. This sequence encodes CASSSHSSEKLFF. The V gene is TRBV12-3 or TRBV12-4, the J gene TRBJ1-4; D unresolved. Trimming took 6 bases from V and 8 from J, leaving 13 bases between them. The CDR3 has 13 residues.

This clonotype was detected a few times. This sequence joins TRBV7-2 and TRBJ1-1; no firm D call. The germline V gene encodes CDR1 SGHTA and CDR2 FQGNSA. Trimming left V 1 base short and J 3 bases short, with 3 bases between. This CDR3 is 12 amino acids long. CDR3 DNA sequence: TGTGCCAGCAGCTTAGAATACACTGAAGCTTTCTTT. This encodes CASSLEYTEAFF. Using reference TRBV7-2 and TRBJ1-1 for the parts outside the CDR3, the full variable domain is GAGVSQSPSNKVTEKGKDVELRCDPISGHTALYWYRQSLGQGLEFLIYFQGNSAPDKSGLPSDRFSAERTGGSVSTLTIQRTQQEDSAVYLCASSLEYTEAFFGQGTRLTVV.

The genes are TRBV7-9 and TRBJ2-7; D gene unclear. Germline assignment: CDR1 SEHNR and CDR2 FQNEAQ (reference sequence). The germline V and J ends were trimmed by 5 bases and 1 base, with 15 bases remaining between them. The CDR3 contains 15 residues. The CDR3 coding sequence is TGTGCCAGCAGCGCAACCGGGCCCGGATCCTACGAGCAGTACTTC. Translated, it gives CASSATGPGSYEQYF.

V gene TRBV9 combines with J gene TRBJ2-1; possibly TRBD1 for D (5 bases). CDR1 is SGDLS, CDR2 YYNGEE, per germline. The V and J ends lost 0 bases and 6 bases respectively, with 10 bases between them. The CDR3 totals 14 residues. CDR3 loop: CASSVEIRGNEQFF. CDR3 nucleotide sequence: TGTGCCAGCAGCGTAGAGATTAGGGGCAATGAGCAGTTCTTC.

This clonotype occurred a few times. This chain joins TRBV24-1 and TRBJ1-2, with 10 bases lining up with TRBD1. Germline lookup yields CDR1 KGHDR and CDR2 SFDVKD. V lost 4 bases, J lost 8 bases, and 12 bases stayed unmatched. The CDR3 runs 16 residues. The CDR3 bases are TGTGCCACCAGTGACCTCCGGGACAGGGGAGGACGAGGCTACACCTTC. It yields the protein CATSDLRDRGGRGYTF.

The J gene is TRBJ1-5, the V gene TRBV7-9, with TRBD1 matching over 8 bases. The CDR3 length is 15 residues. Germline V lookup: CDR1 SEHNR, CDR2 FQNEAQ (reference sequence). J gave up 5 bases and V 4 bases, and 7 bases lay outside the gene matches. CDR3 sequence reads: CASSSWTGYDQPQHF. CDR3 nucleotide sequence: TGTGCCAGCAGCTCCTGGACAGGGTACGATCAGCCCCAGCATTTT.

The CDR3 is CASSKGMGAYNEQFF. The CDR3 region has the DNA TGCGCCAGCAGCAAGGGGATGGGGGCTTACAATGAGCAGTTCTTC. V and J are TRBV4-3 and TRBJ2-1; D is possibly TRBD1 (6 bases). The CDR3 is made up of 15 amino acids. Trimming took 5 bases from V and 4 from J, leaving 15 bases between them. Germline CDR1 LGHNA, CDR2 YSLEER.

This clonotype appeared a few times. The rearrangement joins TRBV27 to TRBJ2-6; TRBD1 matches at 9 bases. The ends lost 4 bases at V and 0 bases at J; junction bases unmatched: 1. CDR1 MNHEY and CDR2 SMNVEV come from the germline V gene (reference sequence). The CDR3 consists of 16 residues. The CDR3 DNA reads TGTGCCAGCAGTTCGACAGGGGGCTCTGGGGCCAACGTCCTGACTTTC. This translates into CASSSTGGSGANVLTF.

The chain is built from TRBV5-1 and TRBJ1-1; 7 nucleotides line up with TRBD1. The CDR3 runs to 14 residues. Losses at the gene ends were 0 bases for V and 7 bases for J; bases not matched to a gene: 6. Per germline, CDR1 SGHRS and CDR2 YFSETQ. The CDR3 DNA sequence: TGCGCCAGCAGCTTGGCGTCGGGACAGCTTGAAGCTTTCTTT. Its protein product is CASSLASGQLEAFF.

The V gene is TRBV5-1, the J gene TRBJ2-3, with D tentatively TRBD1 (5 bases). V gave up 0 bases and J gave up 2 bases, with 10 bases separating them. CDR1 and CDR2 (germline): SGHRS, YFSETQ. The CDR3 extends over 15 amino acids. DNA for the CDR3: TGCGCCAGCAGCTTGGATGGGGCCCCCACAGATACGCAGTATTTT. This translates into CASSLDGAPTDTQYF.

The chain couples TRBV6-2 or TRBV6-3 to TRBJ2-7; 10 bases are shared with TRBD1. V shed 1 base and J 2 bases; nucleotides not matched to a gene: 2. Looked up from germline, CDR1 is MNHEY and CDR2 is SVGEGT. CDR3 length equals 15 residues. The CDR3 loop is CASSYYGTGAYEQYF. The CDR3 region has the DNA TGTGCCAGCAGTTACTACGGGACAGGGGCCTACGAGCAGTACTTC.

The chain joins TRBV12-3 or TRBV12-4 to TRBJ2-1; D gene ambiguous. V was cut by 1 base and J by 9 bases, with 13 bases left in between. The length of the CDR3 is 14 residues. CDR3 nucleotide sequence: TGTGCCAGCAGTTTAGTACTCCTTCGTGGTGAGCAGTTCTTC. Residues: CASSLVLLRGEQFF.

The genes are TRBV10-3 and TRBJ2-7; no clear D gene. The CDR3 has 13 residues. Germline V gives CDR1 ENHRY, CDR2 SYGVKD. Trimming left V 5 bases short and J 1 base short, with 9 bases between. The DNA for the CDR3 is TGTGCCATCAGTCAACTTCAATCCTACGAGCAGTACTTC. Its protein is CAISQLQSYEQYF.

The V call is TRBV9, the J call TRBJ1-6; unclear D gene. The CDR3 runs 17 residues. CDR1 is SGDLS and CDR2 is YYNGEE in the germline V gene. The ends were cut back, 0 bases at V and 4 bases at J, with 14 bases in the middle. In DNA form, the CDR3 reads TGTGCCAGCAGCGTAGAGAGACGGATTTTATATAATTCACCCCTCCACTTT. It encodes CASSVERRILYNSPLHF. The complete variable domain, with remaining parts taken from reference TRBV9 and TRBJ1-6, reads DSGVTQTPKHLITATGQRVTLRCSPRSGDLSVYWYQQSLDQGLQFLIQYYNGEERAKGNILERFSAQQFPDLHSELNLSSLELGDSALYFCASSVERRILYNSPLHFGNGTRLTVT.

The V and J genes are TRBV3-1 and TRBJ1-1; the D gene is possibly TRBD1 (5 bases). Per germline, CDR1 LGHDT and CDR2 YNNKEL (reference sequence). The CDR3 is made up of 14 amino acids. V was cut by 10 bases and J by 5 bases, with 20 bases left in between. The CDR3 spells CATRGEGLETEAFF. In DNA form, the CDR3 reads TGTGCCACCCGAGGAGAGGGGCTCGAAACTGAAGCTTTCTTT.

This chain links TRBV5-1 with TRBJ2-3; 7 positions agree with TRBD1. The CDR3 runs to 14 residues. Germline loops: CDR1 SGHRS, CDR2 YFSETQ. V was clipped by 3 bases and J by 5 bases; unmatched bases: 6. CDR3 protein: CASSYDRDVDTQYF. As DNA, the CDR3 is TGCGCCAGCAGCTACGACAGGGATGTAGATACGCAGTATTTT.